This T cell receptor beta chain is from a study of blood T cell repertoires in COVID-19. Study in general: Researchers got acute and convalescent COVID-19 samples from the United States, Italy and Spain. The analysed material was cDNA or gDNA that came from T cells, B-cell-depleted T cells, or PBMCs.

In the authors' methods: Cell counts per sample came from amplifying reference gene primers. Some clones are missing from TCRdb's copy, which holds only in-frame ones; the method was immunoSEQ multiplex PCR. The V and J calls and clone size come from that table; D and trimming were worked out from the DNA. In the table there are tens of thousands of clones, 87% of which are singletons. CDR1 is MGHRA, CDR2 YSYEKL, per germline. The CDR3 length is 14 residues. V lost 1 base and J lost 4, with 11 bases in between. The specimen was peripheral blood. This chain joins TRBV4-1 and TRBJ2-7; tentative D call: TRBD1 (5 bases). This clonotype originated in a human donor in a cohort sampled during active COVID-19. The CDR3 loop reads CASSQAGFGYEQYF. The DNA of the CDR3 is TGCGCCAGCAGCCAAGCAGGGTTTGGTTACGAGCAGTACTTC.